The 3 T cell receptor beta chains reported below all come from one sample, sequenced in a study of response to subunit inactivated influenza vaccine. TCRdb redid the calling of the RT-PCR reads with MiXCR, one entry per CDR3 protein. The sample includes 500,000 to 600,000 distinct CDR3 sequences, about 11% seen only once; the top ten take 9.5% to 11%. The same data also went into a second study, on T cells expressing NK-cell markers. That report adds: The TCR beta cDNA came from 5'RACE template switching with UMIs.

The sequencing here drew on PBMCs from blood, taken on the day of vaccination. The source is a man aged 50 or older who received an inactivated influenza vaccine.

The chain is built from TRBV6-2 or TRBV6-3 and TRBJ2-2, with TRBD1 as a possible D gene (6 bases). There are 15 residues in the CDR3. CDR1 is MNHEY, CDR2 SVGEGT, per germline. V lost 0 bases and J 7 bases, leaving 12 bases between the germline ends. In DNA, the CDR3 is TGTGCCAGCAGTTACTCGAGGCAGGGGCACGGGGAGCTGTTTTTT. It translates to CASSYSRQGHGELFF.

This clonotype has just a few counts. The chain employs TRBV7-2 and TRBJ2-3, with TRBD2 matching over 8 bases. Trimming at V came to 4 bases and at J to 1 base, leaving 7 bases not matched to a gene. This CDR3 is 16 amino acids long. Germline CDR1 and CDR2: SGHTA and FQGNSA. The CDR3 sequence is CASSSRTSRGTDTQYF. In DNA form, the CDR3 reads TGTGCCAGCAGCTCACGGACTAGCCGTGGCACAGATACGCAGTATTTT.

This clonotype was observed many times. V gene TRBV12-3 or TRBV12-4 combines with J gene TRBJ2-1, with D perhaps given as TRBD1 or TRBD2 (5 bases each). The CDR3 spans 17 residues. Trimming took off 3 bases at V and 6 bases at J, with 21 bases between the two ends. CDR3 nucleotide sequence: TGTGCCAGCAGTTTCGCCCCGGGACGGAATGATGGCAATGAGCAGTTCTTC. Translation gives CASSFAPGRNDGNEQFF.